These 21 T cell receptor beta chains were all obtained from the same sample, sequenced in a study of Graves' ophthalmopathy and Graves' hyperthyroidism. Amplification of TCR beta CDR3 regions used RNA transcripts. Second-round multiplex PCR came after a first-round RT-PCR that employed HTBI primers. MiXCR, run by TCRdb on the multiplex PCR reads, gives a single entry per CDR3 protein. The sample carries roughly 300,000 distinct CDR3 sequences, about a sixth recorded once. Sequenced input: peripheral blood. The receptors shown here come from an adult man with Graves' ophthalmopathy.

This clonotype occurred many times. The chain uses TRBV27 and TRBJ2-2; perhaps TRBD1 as D (6 bases). CDR3 length: 22 amino acids. The V end was cut by 3 bases, the J end by 2 bases, with 31 bases between. Germline loops: CDR1 MNHEY, CDR2 SMNVEV (reference sequence). The CDR3 protein is CASSFPRTDPTLLPLNTGELFF. CDR3 DNA sequence: TGTGCCAGCAGTTTCCCCCGGACAGACCCCACTCTTCTACCTTTAAACACCGGGGAGCTGTTTTTT.

The genes are TRBV24-1 and TRBJ2-5; 12 bases map to TRBD2. The CDR3 covers 16 residues. Germline V CDR1 and CDR2: KGHDR, SFDVKD. The ends lost 6 bases at V and 4 bases at J; junction bases unmatched: 8. Here the CDR3 DNA reads TGTGCCACCAGTCCTGGGCCGGGACTAGCGGGAGAGACCCAGTACTTC. Residues: CATSPGPGLAGETQYF.

The rearrangement links TRBV29-1 to TRBJ1-5, with a possible D match to TRBD1 (5 bases). Germline V gene sequence: CDR1 SQVTM, CDR2 ANQGSEA. The ends were cut back, 4 bases at V and 4 bases at J, with 11 bases in the middle. The CDR3 is 13 residues long. The CDR3 here is CSVVQAGNQPQHF. The CDR3 DNA is TGCAGCGTTGTTCAGGCAGGGAATCAGCCCCAGCATTTT. Variable domain in full (rest from reference TRBV29-1 and TRBJ1-5): SAVISQKPSRDICQRGTSLTIQCQVDSQVTMMFWYRQQPGQSLTLIATANQGSEATYESGFVIDKFPISRPNLTFSTLTVSNMSPEDSSIYLCSVVQAGNQPQHFGDGTRLSIL.

Worth noting for this clonotype: A read error may explain this, as a much larger clone is one base away. DNA of the CDR3: TGCAGTGCTGAGACAGGGGCGATCAACTATGGCTACGCCTTC. Translated: CSAETGAINYGYAF. The V and J genes are TRBV20-1 and TRBJ1-2, with TRBD1 identical over 8 bases. The germline CDR1 and CDR2 sequences are DFQATT and SNEGSKA (reference sequence). The CDR3 length is 14 residues.

V gene TRBV11-2 combines with J gene TRBJ2-5, with 8 bases matching TRBD2. The CDR3 consists of 17 residues. The germline V gene encodes CDR1 SGHAT and CDR2 FQNNGV. With 5 bases clipped from V and 5 bases from J, the junction kept 16 bases outside the gene matches. The CDR3 loop is CASSQTSAAPQRETQYF. The CDR3 DNA reads TGTGCCAGCAGCCAGACTAGCGCGGCTCCCCAACGCGAGACCCAGTACTTC. The full variable domain, its missing parts supplied by reference TRBV11-2 and TRBJ2-5, is EAGVAQSPRYKIIEKRQSVAFWCNPISGHATLYWYQQILGQGPKLLIQFQNNGVVDDSQLPKDRFSAERLKGVDSTLKIQPAKLEDSAVYLCASSQTSAAPQRETQYFGPGTRLLVL.

Ten or more counts support this clonotype. One end of the junction does not line up with germline, which may come from a read error. The chain uses TRBV2 and TRBJ2-4; a weak D match, TRBD1 (6 bases). The CDR3 extends over 15 amino acids. Germline V lookup: CDR1 SNHLY, CDR2 FYNNEI. The CDR3 bases are TGTGCCAGCAGTCCACAGGGATGGGAGAGAAACACTCAGTACTTC. It translates to CASSPQGWERNTQYF.

This clonotype was found many times. This chain connects TRBV6-2 or TRBV6-3 to TRBJ1-6; possible D gene TRBD1, 5 bases. Trimming cost V 6 bases and J 7 bases, with 13 bases left between them. The CDR3 sequence is 14 residues long. Germline values: CDR1 MNHEY, CDR2 SVGEGT. Here the CDR3 reads CASRTGTRNSPLHF. The CDR3 nucleotides are TGTGCCAGCAGAACCGGGACGAGGAATTCACCCCTCCACTTT.

This clonotype was counted ten times or more. The chain has TRBV6-1 and TRBJ1-1; D perhaps matches TRBD1 (5 bases). CDR1 and CDR2 (germline): MNHNS, SASEGT. With 7 bases removed from V and 5 bases from J, the gap between germline ends came to 8 bases. This CDR3 is built from 11 residues. CDR3 sequence: CASIGGTEAFF. Here the CDR3 DNA reads TGTGCCAGCATTGGGGGTACTGAAGCTTTCTTT.

This clonotype was seen ten or more times. The chain employs TRBV19 and TRBJ1-5, with 7 bases matching TRBD1. This CDR3 has 16 amino acids. Germline V CDR1 and CDR2: LNHDA, SQIVND (reference sequence). V lost 4 bases and J lost 2; bases outside the gene matches: 8. CDR3 amino acids: CASSNYRGGGNQPQHF. The CDR3 DNA sequence: TGTGCCAGTAGTAACTACAGGGGAGGAGGCAATCAGCCCCAGCATTTT.

This clonotype has ten or more counts. The rearrangement uses TRBV7-2 and TRBJ1-5, with D perhaps matching TRBD1 (6 bases). Trimming took 2 bases from V and 5 from J, leaving 13 bases between them. Germline V lookup: CDR1 SGHTA, CDR2 FQGNSA. The length of the CDR3 is 15 residues. The CDR3 here is CASSLRSGGDQPQHF. CDR3 nucleotides: TGTGCCAGCAGCTTAAGGTCGGGGGGCGATCAGCCCCAGCATTTT. The variable domain in full, completed from reference TRBV7-2 and TRBJ1-5, reads GAGVSQSPSNKVTEKGKDVELRCDPISGHTALYWYRQSLGQGLEFLIYFQGNSAPDKSGLPSDRFSAERTGGSVSTLTIQRTQQEDSAVYLCASSLRSGGDQPQHFGDGTRLSIL.

This clonotype was recorded many times. This sequence joins TRBV18 and TRBJ1-1; D remains unclear. The germline V gene encodes CDR1 KGHSH and CDR2 LQKENI. V lost 3 bases to trimming and J lost 5 bases, with 13 bases between them. CDR3 length: 14 amino acids. This chain's CDR3 is CASSPPGPMTEAFF. Here the CDR3 DNA reads TGTGCCAGCTCACCCCCAGGCCCAATGACTGAAGCTTTCTTT.

Ten or more counts support this clonotype. The chain combines TRBV9 with TRBJ1-2; D perhaps matches TRBD1 (6 bases). The CDR3 is 15 amino acids. Germline-derived CDR1 and CDR2 are SGDLS and YYNGEE. Between the trimmed V and J ends, which lost 3 bases and 4 bases, there was a span of 16 bases. The chain's CDR3 is CASSGTNRVSYGYTF. As DNA, the CDR3 is TGTGCCAGCAGCGGGACGAACAGGGTGAGCTATGGCTACACCTTC.

In this sample, this clonotype turned up many times. The V call is TRBV14, the J call TRBJ1-1; D is undetermined. The CDR3 runs to 17 residues. Deletions cut 1 base from V and 0 bases from J, with 15 bases between. Germline CDR1 reads SGHDN; CDR2 reads FVKESK. CDR3 in amino acids: CASSQVLGGNMNTEAFF. The CDR3 nucleotides are TGTGCCAGCAGCCAAGTGCTTGGCGGGAACATGAACACTGAAGCTTTCTTT.

This clonotype was picked up many times. The J gene is TRBJ1-1, the V gene TRBV6-5; D remains ambiguous. V was cut by 0 bases and J by 1 base, with 6 bases left in between. The CDR3 loop spans 14 amino acids. CDR1 MNHEY and CDR2 SVGAGI come from the germline V gene. The chain's CDR3 is CASSYSQGNTEAFF. The CDR3 region has the DNA TGTGCCAGCAGTTACTCGCAAGGGAACACTGAAGCTTTCTTT.

This clonotype appeared many times. This rearrangement joins TRBV20-1 to TRBJ1-6; D might be TRBD1 (5 bases). The CDR3 runs to 17 residues. The germline V gene encodes CDR1 DFQATT and CDR2 SNEGSKA (reference sequence). Trimming cost V 0 bases and J 5 bases, with 17 bases left between them. The CDR3 spells CSARDLVTGGDNSPLHF. The DNA for the CDR3 is TGCAGTGCTAGAGATCTGGTTACAGGTGGAGATAATTCACCCCTCCACTTT.

This clonotype came up many times. The V gene is TRBV3-1, the J gene TRBJ1-3; 8 nucleotides align to TRBD1. CDR1 and CDR2 from the germline V gene are LGHDT and YNNKEL (reference sequence). The CDR3 consists of 15 residues. Losses at the gene ends were 1 base for V and 7 bases for J; bases not matched to a gene: 6. The CDR3 reads CASSQVGQGTNTIYF. DNA of the CDR3: TGTGCCAGCAGCCAAGTCGGACAGGGTACTAACACCATATATTTT. Combining the CDR3 with reference TRBV3-1 and TRBJ1-3 gives the whole variable domain DTAVSQTPKYLVTQMGNDKSIKCEQNLGHDTMYWYKQDSKKFLKIMFSYNNKELIINETVPNRFSPKSPDKAHLNLHINSLELGDSAVYFCASSQVGQGTNTIYFGEGSWLTVV.

This clonotype appeared many times. The chain combines TRBV20-1 with TRBJ2-7; either TRBD1 or TRBD2 may supply D (5 bases each). CDR1 DFQATT and CDR2 SNEGSKA come from the germline V gene (reference sequence). The CDR3 runs 15 residues. V lost 5 bases to trimming and J lost 3 bases, with 20 bases between them. CDR3 region: CSAAPRLGESYEQYF. For the CDR3, the DNA is TGCAGTGCTGCCCCCCGATTGGGGGAAAGCTACGAGCAGTACTTC.

This clonotype was observed at least ten times. J is TRBJ1-2 and V is TRBV20-1; D is possibly TRBD1 (6 bases). The CDR3 has 13 amino acids. CDR1 DFQATT and CDR2 SNEGSKA come from the germline V gene (reference sequence). V lost 5 bases and J 2 bases, leaving 12 bases between the germline ends. The CDR3 sequence is CSAPLDRNYGYTF. The CDR3 nucleotides read TGCAGTGCTCCCCTGGACAGAAACTATGGCTACACCTTC.

This clonotype has a count of ten or more. V usage is TRBV20-1 and J usage is TRBJ1-1; 8 bases match TRBD1. Germline-derived CDR1 and CDR2 are DFQATT and SNEGSKA (reference sequence). Unmatched junction bases numbered 10, after V lost 3 bases and J lost 1 base. This CDR3 has 16 amino acids. The CDR3 DNA is TGCAGTGCTAGTGGCGGCCCTGGACAGGGGAACACTGAAGCTTTCTTT. Its protein product is CSASGGPGQGNTEAFF.

In this sample, this clonotype turned up many times. This rearrangement joins TRBV20-1 to TRBJ2-5; D is ambiguous. The CDR3 consists of 13 residues. Deletions cut 3 bases from V and 4 bases from J, with 12 bases between. CDR1 and CDR2 from the germline V gene are DFQATT and SNEGSKA (reference sequence). In DNA, the CDR3 is TGCAGTGCTAGCGCAAGGTTAAGAGAGACCCAGTACTTC. Its translation: CSASARLRETQYF.

There are many counts of this clonotype. The chain uses TRBV28 and TRBJ1-5, with TRBD1 matching 8 bases. CDR1 is MDHEN, CDR2 SYDVKM, per germline. After removal of 5 bases from V and 5 bases from J, the junction contained 8 bases not matched to a gene. The CDR3 spans 15 residues. The CDR3 nucleotides read TGTGCCAGCAGTCCACGGACAGGGTACCATCAGCCCCAGCATTTT. This gives the protein CASSPRTGYHQPQHF.